Below, 5 T cell receptor beta chains from the same sample are listed, as sequenced in a study of blood T cell repertoires in COVID-19. The data were produced by immunoSEQ multiplex PCR, yet TCRdb's version contains in-frame clones alone and is incomplete. The table shows about 60,000 clones, with 80% to 90% occurring only once. The sample comprised peripheral blood. The origin of the receptors is a man in his forties with acute or convalescent COVID-19.

The chain links TRBV5-8 to TRBJ1-4, with 7 nucleotides matching TRBD1. Germline V lookup: CDR1 SGHTS, CDR2 YDEGEE. CDR3 size: 13 residues. The V and J ends lost 4 bases and 8 bases, in that order; junction bases with no gene match: 5. The CDR3 coding sequence is TGTGCCAGCAGCCTCCGGGACAGAGAAAAACTGTTTTTT. Translation gives CASSLRDREKLFF.

This chain joins TRBV11-3 and TRBJ2-2; D unresolved. The V end lost 6 bases, the J end lost 4 bases, and 12 bases lay between the germline ends. CDR1 SGHNT and CDR2 YENEEA come from the germline V gene. The CDR3 consists of 14 residues. DNA for the CDR3: TGTGCCAGCAGAGAAATTCAGTCCACCGGGGAGCTGTTTTTT. Its translation: CASREIQSTGELFF. The whole variable domain, filled in from reference TRBV11-3 and TRBJ2-2, reads EAGVVQSPRYKIIEKKQPVAFWCNPISGHNTLYWYLQNLGQGPELLIRYENEEAVDDSQLPKDRFSAERLKGVDSTLKIQPAELGDSAVYLCASREIQSTGELFFGEGSRLTVL.

CDR3 DNA: TGTGCCAGCAGCCAACTTGGACAGGCTAATGAAAAACTGTTTTTT. Encoded protein: CASSQLGQANEKLFF. The chain has TRBV4-2 and TRBJ1-4; 7 bases agree with TRBD1. With 2 bases clipped from V and 3 bases from J, the junction kept 3 bases outside the gene matches. The germline V gene encodes CDR1 LGHNA and CDR2 YNFKEQ. The CDR3 consists of 15 residues.

V is TRBV30 and J is TRBJ2-1; 8 positions match TRBD2. The CDR3 is made up of 16 amino acids. Germline CDR1 and CDR2: GTSNPN and SVGIG (reference sequence). Germline trimming cut 0 bases from V and 8 bases from J; bases unmatched to any gene: 12. DNA of the CDR3: TGTGCCTGGAGTGTTGGTAGCGGGGTTACTAGGGATGAGCAGTTCTTC. This gives the protein CAWSVGSGVTRDEQFF.

The CDR3 loop reads CASSEQANYGYTF. The CDR3 DNA is TGCGCCAGCAGTGAACAGGCTAACTATGGCTACACCTTC. This sequence joins TRBV10-1 and TRBJ1-2; D may be TRBD1 (5 bases). The CDR3 runs to 13 residues. In germline, CDR1 is WNHNN, CDR2 SYGVQD (reference sequence). The V end was cut by 3 bases, the J end by 0 bases, with 5 bases between.